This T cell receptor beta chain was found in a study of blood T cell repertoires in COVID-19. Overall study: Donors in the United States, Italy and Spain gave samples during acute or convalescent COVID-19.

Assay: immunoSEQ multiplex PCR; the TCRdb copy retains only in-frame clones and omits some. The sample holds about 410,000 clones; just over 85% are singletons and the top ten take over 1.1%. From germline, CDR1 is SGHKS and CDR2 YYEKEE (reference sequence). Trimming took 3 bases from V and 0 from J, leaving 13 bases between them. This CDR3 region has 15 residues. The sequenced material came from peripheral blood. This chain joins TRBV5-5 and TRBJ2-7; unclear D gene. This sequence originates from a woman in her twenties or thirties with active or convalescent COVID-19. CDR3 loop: CASSWNPTGSYEQYF. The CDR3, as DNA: TGTGCCAGCAGCTGGAACCCGACGGGCTCCTACGAGCAGTACTTC. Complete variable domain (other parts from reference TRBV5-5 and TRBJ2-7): DAGVTQSPTHLIKTRGQQVTLRCSPISGHKSVSWYQQVLGQGPQFIFQYYEKEERGRGNFPDRFSARQFPNYSSELNVNALLLGDSALYLCASSWNPTGSYEQYFGPGTRLTVT.